The TCR beta chain described here comes from a study of T cell responses to AZD1222 COVID-19 vaccine. The wider study: Second-dose timings of about 4 or about 12 weeks were pooled. Study-level findings and limits: Donors skewed white British and female; clonal diversity was possibly underestimated. There were vaccine-associated CD4 TCRs across spike, dominant at 160-218 and 743-854.

The assay was immunoSEQ multiplex PCR, and TCRdb's table has in-frame clones only and misses some. The sample includes 150,000 to 200,000 clones, approximately 90% of them seen just once. This clone was found a few times. Its target is not known. This clonotype originated in an adult in good health. The sample in question was peripheral blood, obtained on day 0 of AZD1222 vaccination.

The CDR3 spells CASSEPGLSGANVLTF. CDR3 DNA sequence: TGTGCCAGCAGTGAACCTGGGTTGTCTGGGGCCAACGTCCTGACTTTC. The chain is built from TRBV6-1 and TRBJ2-6; D unresolved. The CDR3 runs to 16 residues. V lost 2 bases to trimming and J lost 1 base, with 9 bases between them. Germline values: CDR1 MNHNS, CDR2 SASEGT.